This TCR beta chain was obtained from a study of T cells after yellow fever vaccination. This clonotype has at least ten counts. From germline, CDR1 is LNHDA and CDR2 SQIVND (reference sequence). The CDR3 length is 15 residues. V dropped 3 bases and J dropped 3; count of bases not matched to a gene: 6. TCRdb processed the 5' RACE reads anew with MiXCR; each CDR3 protein has one entry. Found here are approximately 610,000 distinct CDR3 sequences, roughly a sixth of them singletons; the top ten hold 15% to 20%. Specimen: PBMCs, collected about 5 days after the first yellow fever vaccination. This clonotype was sampled from a man aged 18 to 29 who received the YFV17D yellow fever vaccine. The chain couples TRBV19 to TRBJ2-7, with 9 bases lining up with TRBD1. This chain's CDR3 is CASSIYRGQLYEQYF. Here the CDR3 DNA reads TGTGCCAGTAGTATTTACAGGGGGCAACTCTACGAGCAGTACTTC. The full variable domain, rest sourced from reference TRBV19 and TRBJ2-7, is DGGITQSPKYLFRKEGQNVTLSCEQNLNHDAMYWYRQDPGQGLRLIYYSQIVNDFQKGDIAEGYSVSREKKESFPLTVTSAQKNPTAFYLCASSIYRGQLYEQYFGPGTRLTVT.